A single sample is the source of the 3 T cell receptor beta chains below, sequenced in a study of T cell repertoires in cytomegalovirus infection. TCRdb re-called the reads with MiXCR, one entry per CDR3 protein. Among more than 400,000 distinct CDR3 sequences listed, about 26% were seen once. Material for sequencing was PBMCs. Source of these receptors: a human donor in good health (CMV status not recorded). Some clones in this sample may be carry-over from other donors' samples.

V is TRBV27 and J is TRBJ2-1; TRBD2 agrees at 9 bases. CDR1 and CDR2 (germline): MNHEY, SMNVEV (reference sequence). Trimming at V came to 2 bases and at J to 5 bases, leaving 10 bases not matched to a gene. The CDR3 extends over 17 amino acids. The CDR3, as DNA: TGTGCCAGCAGTTTACCTGTCGCCCGCGGGAGGGACAATGAGCAGTTCTTC. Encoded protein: CASSLPVARGRDNEQFF.

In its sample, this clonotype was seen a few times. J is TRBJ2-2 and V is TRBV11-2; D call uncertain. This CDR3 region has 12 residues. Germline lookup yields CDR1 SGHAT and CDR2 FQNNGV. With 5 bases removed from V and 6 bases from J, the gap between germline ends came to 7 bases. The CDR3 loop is CASSPFAGELFF. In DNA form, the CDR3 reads TGTGCCAGCAGCCCGTTTGCCGGGGAGCTGTTTTTT.

The DNA of the CDR3 is TGTGCCAGCAGCTCACAGGGGGCGGGTGAAGCTTTCTTT. It specifies CASSSQGAGEAFF. The chain recombines TRBV7-8 with TRBJ1-1; 9 bases match TRBD1. From germline, CDR1 is SGHVS and CDR2 FQNEAQ. After removal of 4 bases from V and 7 bases from J, the junction contained 4 bases not matched to a gene. The CDR3 totals 13 residues.